What follows are 18 T cell receptor beta chains derived from one specimen sequenced in a study of radiotherapy plus CTLA-4 blockade in lung cancer. The assay was immunoSEQ multiplex PCR, and TCRdb's table has in-frame clones only and misses some. The sample carries more than 80,000 clones, approximately 81% recorded once. Sequences were derived from peripheral blood, sampled from a patient treated with radiotherapy plus ipilimumab. The source of these receptors is a human donor with non-small cell lung cancer that progressed on radiotherapy plus ipilimumab. Some clones in this sample may be carry-over from other donors' samples.

This chain connects TRBV6-1 to TRBJ1-2; D not resolved. The V and J ends lost 2 bases and 0 bases respectively, with 10 bases between them. The CDR3 totals 15 residues. Germline CDR1 and CDR2: MNHNS and SASEGT. The CDR3: CASSESIGTNYGYTF. CDR3 DNA: TGTGCCAGCAGTGAAAGTATAGGGACTAACTATGGCTACACCTTC.

The chain has TRBV5-1 and TRBJ1-6; 7 bases map to TRBD1. The CDR3 spans 17 residues. Germline V gene sequence: CDR1 SGHRS, CDR2 YFSETQ. V shed 4 bases and J 0 bases; nucleotides not matched to a gene: 7. CDR3: CASSAGGTPSYNSPLHF. CDR3 coding DNA: TGCGCCAGCAGCGCAGGGGGGACCCCCTCCTATAATTCACCCCTCCACTTT.

As to this clone: Different DNA sequences within this sample yield the same CDR3. The rearrangement joins TRBV5-4 to TRBJ2-1; 12 nucleotides align to TRBD2. J lost 6 bases, V lost 0 bases, and 4 bases had no gene match. Germline V gene data show CDR1 as SGHNT and CDR2 as YYREEE (reference sequence). This CDR3 comprises 16 residues. CDR3 loop: CASSLGLAGGPNEQFF. CDR3 sequence (DNA): TGTGCCAGCAGCTTGGGGCTAGCGGGGGGGCCCAATGAGCAGTTCTTC.

This clone was picked up one time. The chain employs TRBV10-3 and TRBJ1-1; weak D call: TRBD1 (5 bases). Germline values: CDR1 ENHRY, CDR2 SYGVKD. The CDR3 runs 13 residues. Trimming shortened V by 10 bases and J by 4 bases, and 16 bases separated the two germline ends. CDR3 nucleotide sequence: TGTGCCACCAACCTTGAGGGGCTCACTGAAGCTTTCTTT. Protein: CATNLEGLTEAFF.

The gene calls are TRBV6-5 and TRBJ1-4, with a tentative D call TRBD1 (5 bases). Germline V CDR1 and CDR2: MNHEY, SVGAGI. The V and J ends lost 1 base and 3 bases respectively, with 12 bases between them. The CDR3 is 16 residues long. The CDR3: CASSYFGGGSNEKLFF. The CDR3 nucleotides are TGTGCCAGCAGTTACTTCGGGGGGGGATCTAATGAAAAACTGTTTTTT.

The count of this clone is one. The J gene is TRBJ2-7, the V gene TRBV18, with 8 bases fitting TRBD1. Germline V lookup: CDR1 KGHSH, CDR2 LQKENI. CDR3 length: 15 amino acids. V shed 3 bases and J 5 bases; nucleotides not matched to a gene: 9. The CDR3 DNA is TGTGCCAGCTCACCCCTCGGACAGGGCGCGCACGAGCAGTACTTC. This gives the protein CASSPLGQGAHEQYF.

The chain couples TRBV5-1 to TRBJ1-5; 11 nucleotides agree with TRBD1. Germline V gene sequence: CDR1 SGHRS, CDR2 YFSETQ. Unmatched junction bases numbered 2, after V lost 3 bases and J lost 6 bases. The CDR3 sequence is 14 residues long. The CDR3 here is CASSSGTGGQPQHF. CDR3 DNA: TGCGCCAGCAGCTCCGGGACAGGGGGTCAGCCCCAGCATTTT.

This clone was seen a single time. This rearrangement joins TRBV4-3 to TRBJ2-1, with 8 bases lining up with TRBD2. There are 14 residues in the CDR3. Germline V gene data show CDR1 as LGHNA and CDR2 as YSLEER. Trimming removed 0 bases from V and 8 bases from J; junction bases left unmatched: 3. CDR3 in amino acids: CASSQERGAYEQFF. CDR3 DNA sequence: TGCGCCAGCAGCCAAGAGCGGGGGGCCTATGAGCAGTTCTTC.

The genes are TRBV7-3 and TRBJ2-3; TRBD2 agrees at 11 bases. The CDR3 runs to 16 residues. The ends lost 5 bases at V and 2 bases at J; junction bases unmatched: 6. The germline CDR1 and CDR2 sequences are SGHTA and FQGTGA. CDR3 sequence: CASSRTSGGTTDTQYF. As DNA, the CDR3 is TGTGCCAGCAGCCGTACTAGCGGGGGAACCACAGATACGCAGTATTTT.

The chain joins TRBV5-1 to TRBJ2-1; the D is unclear. From germline, CDR1 is SGHRS and CDR2 YFSETQ. This CDR3 is 17 amino acids long. V lost 0 bases and J 0 bases, leaving 13 bases between the germline ends. The chain's CDR3 is CASSLESLSASYNEQFF. The CDR3 DNA reads as TGCGCCAGCAGCTTGGAATCGCTCTCTGCCTCCTACAATGAGCAGTTCTTC.

The gene calls are TRBV4-3 and TRBJ2-1; D is perhaps TRBD2 (5 bases). Germline CDR1 LGHNA, CDR2 YSLEER. Trimming left V 0 bases short and J 9 bases short, with 15 bases between. This CDR3 has 15 amino acids. The CDR3 reads CASSQDNRDGVEQFF. DNA for the CDR3: TGCGCCAGCAGCCAAGATAATCGAGACGGGGTTGAGCAGTTCTTC.

This clone is a singleton in its sample. The V call is TRBV7-3, the J call TRBJ2-7; 7 bases align to TRBD2. Germline V gene data show CDR1 as SGHTA and CDR2 as FQGTGA. This CDR3 has 14 amino acids. Unmatched junction bases numbered 13, after V lost 8 bases and J lost 6 bases. In nucleotides, the CDR3 is TGTGCCAGCGGCGATCCTGGGGGGGGGAGCGAGCAGTACTTC. Residues: CASGDPGGGSEQYF.

The J gene is TRBJ2-1, the V gene TRBV11-3; 13 positions match TRBD2. Germline V lookup: CDR1 SGHNT, CDR2 YENEEA. This CDR3 has 16 residues. V gave up 5 bases and J gave up 10 bases; unmatched junction bases: 11. Written as DNA, the CDR3 is TGTGCCAGCAGCGAACAACTAGCGGGGGGGCCTCGGGAGCAGTTCTTC. Its translation is CASSEQLAGGPREQFF.

V gene TRBV5-1 combines with J gene TRBJ1-2; D unclear. The CDR3 has 15 amino acids. The V and J ends lost 2 bases and 1 base respectively, with 12 bases between them. The germline V gene encodes CDR1 SGHRS and CDR2 YFSETQ. This chain's CDR3 is CASSFSRPFNYGYTF. The CDR3, as DNA: TGCGCCAGCAGCTTTTCCAGGCCATTTAACTATGGCTACACCTTC. The full variable domain, with the rest looked up from reference TRBV5-1 and TRBJ1-2, is KAGVTQTPRYLIKTRGQQVTLSCSPISGHRSVSWYQQTPGQGLQFLFEYFSETQRNKGNFPGRFSGRQFSNSRSEMNVSTLELGDSALYLCASSFSRPFNYGYTFGSGTRLTVV.

This chain connects TRBV5-1 to TRBJ2-7; D ambiguous. Trimming stripped 1 base from V and 0 bases from J, with 8 bases between. Germline V lookup: CDR1 SGHRS, CDR2 YFSETQ. CDR3 length equals 14 residues. The CDR3, as DNA: TGCGCCAGCAGCTTGATTATTAGCTCCTACGAGCAGTACTTC. This gives the protein CASSLIISSYEQYF.

V and J are TRBV6-5 and TRBJ2-7; D may be TRBD2 (5 bases). V gave up 6 bases and J gave up 1 base, with 13 bases separating them. The CDR3 totals 14 residues. Germline V gene sequence: CDR1 MNHEY, CDR2 SVGAGI. The CDR3 here is CASRPPTGSYEQYF. The DNA of the CDR3 is TGTGCCAGCAGGCCTCCGACGGGATCCTACGAGCAGTACTTC.

CDR3: CASSLGGGLVYGYTF. The DNA of the CDR3 is TGTGCCAGCAGCTTAGGGGGGGGCCTGGTCTATGGCTACACCTTC. The chain couples TRBV11-2 to TRBJ1-2; D perhaps matches TRBD1 (6 bases). The CDR3 covers 15 residues. V gave up 1 base and J gave up 4 bases, with 13 bases separating them. Germline V lookup: CDR1 SGHAT, CDR2 FQNNGV.

This clone occurred once. The chain combines TRBV5-1 with TRBJ2-5; TRBD1 agrees at 9 bases. The germline V gene encodes CDR1 SGHRS and CDR2 YFSETQ. The CDR3 has 15 amino acids. Trimming removed 4 bases from V and 1 base from J; junction bases left unmatched: 5. CDR3 DNA sequence: TGCGCCAGCAGCCTACAGGGGGCCCTCCAAGAGACCCAGTACTTC. This encodes CASSLQGALQETQYF. The whole variable domain, remainder taken from reference TRBV5-1 and TRBJ2-5, is KAGVTQTPRYLIKTRGQQVTLSCSPISGHRSVSWYQQTPGQGLQFLFEYFSETQRNKGNFPGRFSGRQFSNSRSEMNVSTLELGDSALYLCASSLQGALQETQYFGPGTRLLVL.